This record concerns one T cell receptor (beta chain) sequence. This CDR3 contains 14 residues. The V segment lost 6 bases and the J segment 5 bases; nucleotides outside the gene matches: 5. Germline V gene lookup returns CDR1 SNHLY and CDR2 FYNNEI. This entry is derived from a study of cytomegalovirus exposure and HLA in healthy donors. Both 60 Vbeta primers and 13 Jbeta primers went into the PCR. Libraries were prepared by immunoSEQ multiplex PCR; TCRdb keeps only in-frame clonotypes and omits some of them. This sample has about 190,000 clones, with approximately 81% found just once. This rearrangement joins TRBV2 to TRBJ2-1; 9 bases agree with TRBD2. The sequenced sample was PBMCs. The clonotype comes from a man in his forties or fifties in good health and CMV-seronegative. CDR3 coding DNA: TGTGCCAGCAGAGAGACTAGCGGTAACAATGAGCAGTTCTTC. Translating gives CASRETSGNNEQFF.